One and the same sample provided the 32 T cell receptor beta chains below, sequenced in a study of CD8 T cells in ankylosing spondylitis. Study-level results: Ankylosing spondylitis blood appeared to be characterized by a TCR beta motif of under ten highly homologous variants.

Antigens of these TCRs are unknown. TCRdb redid the calling of the 5' RACE reads with MiXCR, one entry per CDR3 protein. This table has over 600,000 distinct CDR3 sequences, around 17% appearing once. The material sequenced was blood, either unsorted or a sorted T cell fraction (not recorded which). The receptor source for this set is a male donor with ankylosing spondylitis.

The V and J genes are TRBV6-5 and TRBJ2-2; 10 bases map to TRBD1. This CDR3 has 15 residues. Germline CDR1 reads MNHEY; CDR2 reads SVGAGI. With 0 bases clipped from V and 5 bases from J, the junction kept 0 bases outside the gene matches. The DNA of the CDR3 is TGTGCCAGCAGTTACTCGGGACAGGGGACCGGGGAGCTGTTTTTT. Its translation is CASSYSGQGTGELFF.

This chain connects TRBV15 to TRBJ2-5; 8 positions match TRBD2. The CDR3 totals 15 residues. The V gene's germline CDR1 is LNHNV and CDR2 YYDKDF (reference sequence). V was pared by 3 bases and J by 1 base, with 4 bases of the junction left unmatched. The CDR3 protein is CATSRIAGRQETQYF. In DNA, the CDR3 is TGTGCCACCAGCAGGATAGCGGGGCGCCAAGAGACCCAGTACTTC.

The sample holds one count of this clonotype. CDR3 sequence reads: CSAQALNTGELFF. In nucleotides, the CDR3 is TGCAGTGCTCAGGCCTTGAACACCGGGGAGCTGTTTTTT. The chain carries TRBV20-1 and TRBJ2-2; D gene ambiguous. The V and J ends lost 5 bases and 1 base respectively, with 8 bases between them. The CDR3 extends over 13 amino acids. CDR1 is DFQATT, CDR2 SNEGSKA, per germline (reference sequence).

There are a few counts of this clonotype. V is TRBV20-1 and J is TRBJ2-5; TRBD1 aligns across 9 bases. The CDR3 runs to 14 residues. The germline V gene encodes CDR1 DFQATT and CDR2 SNEGSKA (reference sequence). Trimming took 6 bases from V and 0 from J; bases not matched to a gene: 5. In DNA, the CDR3 is TGCAGTGCCCCTAACAGGGGGCACCAAGAGACCCAGTACTTC. As protein: CSAPNRGHQETQYF.

This clonotype came up a few times. This chain links TRBV18 with TRBJ2-3, with a weak D call TRBD1 (6 bases). The CDR3 is 18 residues long. Trimming took 6 bases from V and 6 from J, leaving 28 bases between them. Germline loops: CDR1 KGHSH, CDR2 LQKENI. CDR3 region: CASSTKGHGSLASDTQYF. The CDR3 bases are TGTGCCAGCTCTACAAAGGGACACGGGTCCTTGGCCTCGGATACGCAGTATTTT.

The CDR3 nucleotides are TGTGCCAGCAGCAAAACCTCAGGGTGCGGGGGTAGCAATCAGCCCCAGCATTTT. Residues: CASSKTSGCGGSNQPQHF. The chain uses TRBV21-1 and TRBJ1-5; the D segment call TRBD1 is taken from the table without a DNA check. TRBV21-1 is a known pseudogene. The CDR3 is 18 residues long.

V is TRBV4-2 and J is TRBJ1-5; tentative D call: TRBD1 (5 bases). Germline loops: CDR1 LGHNA, CDR2 YNFKEQ. V was pared by 0 bases and J by 4 bases, with 10 bases between. The CDR3 is made up of 15 amino acids. The CDR3 sequence: CASSQEGAGNQPQHF. CDR3 coding DNA: TGTGCCAGCAGCCAAGAAGGGGCGGGAAATCAGCCCCAGCATTTT.

The rearrangement links TRBV5-5 to TRBJ2-1; TRBD2 matches at 9 bases. With V trimmed by 2 bases and J by 4 bases, 7 bases remained unmatched. This CDR3 spans 16 amino acids. Germline values: CDR1 SGHKS, CDR2 YYEKEE (reference sequence). The CDR3 nucleotides read TGTGCCAGCAGCTTCAGTTCTAGCGGGGAGTACAATGAGCAGTTCTTC. This sequence encodes CASSFSSSGEYNEQFF.

This sequence joins TRBV7-8 and TRBJ1-4; possible D gene TRBD1, 5 bases. This CDR3 spans 15 amino acids. Germline V gives CDR1 SGHVS, CDR2 FQNEAQ. Between the trimmed V and J ends, which lost 8 bases and 5 bases, there was a span of 18 bases. Here the CDR3 reads CASQGRGSLNEKLFF. CDR3 nucleotides: TGTGCCAGCCAGGGCCGTGGCAGCTTAAATGAAAAACTGTTTTTT.

This clonotype was recorded a few times. This chain connects TRBV29-1 to TRBJ2-1; possible D gene TRBD2, 6 bases. Trimming shortened V by 6 bases and J by 7 bases, and 13 bases separated the two germline ends. This CDR3 region has 12 residues. The germline CDR1 and CDR2 sequences are SQVTM and ANQGSEA. Written as DNA, the CDR3 is TGCAGCGTCTGGACGGCGGGGAATGAGCAGTTCTTC. It translates to CSVWTAGNEQFF.

The CDR3 sequence: CATSKARDRGDTEAFF. Here the CDR3 DNA reads TGTGCCACCAGCAAAGCTAGGGACAGGGGGGACACTGAAGCTTTCTTT. V and J are TRBV15 and TRBJ1-1; the match to TRBD1 covers 11 bases. This CDR3 has 16 amino acids. The germline V gene encodes CDR1 LNHNV and CDR2 YYDKDF (reference sequence). The junction had 7 bases not matched to a gene; V was cut back by 4 bases and J by 3 bases.

The V gene is TRBV20-1, the J gene TRBJ2-3, with D perhaps matching TRBD2 (7 bases). The V gene's germline CDR1 is DFQATT and CDR2 SNEGSKA (reference sequence). CDR3 length: 12 residues. CDR3 sequence: CSRGGGTDTQYF. The CDR3 nucleotides are TGCAGCAGAGGGGGGGGCACAGATACGCAGTATTTT.

This clonotype was found a few times. The J gene is TRBJ2-1, the V gene TRBV10-2, with 11 positions matching TRBD2. This CDR3 region has 18 residues. The V gene's germline CDR1 is WSHSY and CDR2 SAAADI. V lost 6 bases and J lost 3; bases outside the gene matches: 13. CDR3 in DNA: TGCGCCAGCAGCTACCTCTATGGGGGGACTAGCGGCTACAATGAGCAGTTCTTC. It yields the protein CASSYLYGGTSGYNEQFF.

This clonotype occurred a few times. V usage is TRBV5-1 and J usage is TRBJ2-1; a possible D gene is TRBD1 (5 bases). Germline CDR1 reads SGHRS; CDR2 reads YFSETQ. The CDR3 contains 14 residues. Trimming pared 2 bases from V and 5 bases from J, leaving 11 bases between. CDR3 DNA sequence: TGCGCCAGCAGCTTCGCGCTACAGGACAATGAGCAGTTCTTC. Residues: CASSFALQDNEQFF.

V gene TRBV4-2 combines with J gene TRBJ2-1, with D tentatively TRBD2 (7 bases). This CDR3 is built from 17 residues. Per germline, CDR1 LGHNA and CDR2 YNFKEQ. The V end lost 4 bases, the J end lost 7 bases, and 23 bases lay between the germline ends. The CDR3 nucleotides read TGTGCCAGCAGCCTTCCGGGGGGCGGGAGATTGGGTAATGAGCAGTTCTTC. Its translation: CASSLPGGGRLGNEQFF.

The rearrangement links TRBV5-1 to TRBJ1-5; D may be TRBD1 (5 bases). Germline CDR1 and CDR2: SGHRS and YFSETQ. CDR3 length equals 16 residues. The V and J ends lost 4 bases and 3 bases respectively, with 17 bases between them. As DNA, the CDR3 is TGCGCCAGCAGCCCGGGGCTTCAGGAATTCAATCAGCCCCAGCATTTT. It is translated as CASSPGLQEFNQPQHF.

The chain uses TRBV29-1 and TRBJ2-1; 16 positions match TRBD2. V shed 8 bases and J 8 bases; nucleotides not matched to a gene: 12. Per germline, CDR1 SQVTM and CDR2 ANQGSEA. The CDR3 covers 16 residues. The CDR3, as DNA: TGCAGCACTGGGACTAGCGGGAGGGCCAGGGAGGATGAGCAGTTCTTC. This encodes CSTGTSGRAREDEQFF.

As to this clonotype: A read error may explain this, as a much larger clone is one base away. The rearrangement uses TRBV6-5 and TRBJ1-5; maybe TRBD1 (6 bases). The CDR3 is 15 residues long. V lost 2 bases and J 3 bases, leaving 11 bases between the germline ends. Germline values: CDR1 MNHEY, CDR2 SVGAGI. The CDR3 region has the DNA TGTGCCAGCAGTTACGCGGGGGGCCCCAATCAGCCCCAGCATTTT. Translation: CASSYAGGPNQPQHF.

A few counts support this clonotype. J is TRBJ2-1 and V is TRBV7-2; 8 nucleotides align to TRBD2. Germline assignment: CDR1 SGHTA and CDR2 FQGNSA. The CDR3 spans 17 residues. Trimming took 5 bases from V and 0 from J; bases not matched to a gene: 9. The CDR3 is CASSRKPSGSSYNEQFF. CDR3 nucleotides: TGTGCCAGCAGCCGCAAACCGAGCGGGAGCTCCTACAATGAGCAGTTCTTC.

V gene TRBV5-6 combines with J gene TRBJ2-3, with a tentative D call TRBD2 (5 bases). The germline CDR1 and CDR2 sequences are SGHDT and YYEEEE. The CDR3 has 16 residues. V shed 2 bases and J shed 3 bases, with 16 bases lying between them. CDR3 DNA sequence: TGTGCCAGCAGCTTTAGCATGGACGGGATGACAGATACGCAGTATTTT. Residues: CASSFSMDGMTDTQYF.

This clonotype turned up a few times. The rearrangement uses TRBV15 and TRBJ2-3; D gene unclear. V was cut by 0 bases and J by 6 bases, with 10 bases left in between. Germline lookup yields CDR1 LNHNV and CDR2 YYDKDF (reference sequence). The CDR3 has 14 residues. The CDR3 here is CATSRDPDGDTQYF. The CDR3 DNA reads TGTGCCACCAGCAGAGATCCGGACGGGGATACGCAGTATTTT.

This clonotype was found a few times. The genes are TRBV20-1 and TRBJ2-5, with 11 positions matching TRBD1. This CDR3 has 15 residues. V lost 3 bases, J lost 3 bases, and 6 bases stayed unmatched. Germline V gene lookup returns CDR1 DFQATT and CDR2 SNEGSKA (reference sequence). The CDR3 loop reads CSASPGTGGEETQYF. The CDR3 DNA reads TGCAGTGCTAGCCCCGGGACAGGGGGGGAAGAGACCCAGTACTTC.

This clonotype was observed a few times. The chain employs TRBV2 and TRBJ2-1, with TRBD2 matching over 7 bases. Germline V gene lookup returns CDR1 SNHLY and CDR2 FYNNEI. V lost 7 bases to trimming and J lost 7 bases; unmatched junction nucleotides: 13. This CDR3 region has 15 residues. This CDR3 reads CASTESSGAPNEQFF. The CDR3, as DNA: TGTGCCAGCACAGAGTCTAGCGGAGCACCGAATGAGCAGTTCTTC.

This clonotype appeared a few times. V is TRBV6-2 or TRBV6-3 and J is TRBJ2-1; D remains unclear. V was clipped by 10 bases and J by 8 bases, with 39 bases between them. The CDR3 runs 20 residues. Germline V CDR1 and CDR2: MNHEY, SVGEGT. CDR3 DNA: TGTGCCAAAAGGAGCCCCTCCCCCCGGTTGGCCCTCCCACCTTTGGATGAGCAGTTCTTC. Amino acid sequence: CAKRSPSPRLALPPLDEQFF.

This clonotype was seen a few times. The rearrangement joins TRBV20-1 to TRBJ2-2; unclear D gene. The CDR3 length is 14 residues. V lost 0 bases, J lost 7 bases, and 12 bases lay in between. Germline CDR1 and CDR2: DFQATT and SNEGSKA (reference sequence). The CDR3 coding sequence is TGCAGTGCTAGAGATAGAAGTGTTGGCGGGGAGCTGTTTTTT. This encodes CSARDRSVGGELFF.

This clonotype was detected once. This chain links TRBV7-6 with TRBJ2-7; tentatively, D is TRBD1 or TRBD2 (5 bases each). The CDR3 is 15 amino acids. The germline V gene encodes CDR1 SGHVS and CDR2 FNYEAQ. Trimming shortened V by 0 bases and J by 3 bases, and 12 bases separated the two germline ends. The CDR3 loop reads CASSLAGVAFYEQYF. DNA for the CDR3: TGTGCCAGCAGCTTAGCGGGGGTAGCTTTCTACGAGCAGTACTTC.

This chain uses TRBV7-2 with TRBJ2-3; TRBD1 aligns across 7 bases. The CDR3 covers 15 residues. CDR1 and CDR2 (germline): SGHTA, FQGNSA. Trimming at V came to 4 bases and at J to 2 bases, leaving 6 bases not matched to a gene. Here the CDR3 DNA reads TGTGCCAGCAGCTCTACAGGGGACCTCACAGATACGCAGTATTTT. Translated: CASSSTGDLTDTQYF.

The CDR3, as DNA: TGTGCCAGCAGACTGGGAGCGGGTTCCTACAATGAGCAGTTCTTC. Translated: CASRLGAGSYNEQFF. This rearrangement joins TRBV5-6 to TRBJ2-1; a possible D gene is TRBD2 (6 bases). With 5 bases removed from V and 1 base from J, the gap between germline ends came to 13 bases. This CDR3 has 15 amino acids. The germline V gene encodes CDR1 SGHDT and CDR2 YYEEEE.

V usage is TRBV4-2 and J usage is TRBJ1-3, with D uncertain. The V end was cut by 3 bases, the J end by 3 bases, with 9 bases between. CDR1 is LGHNA, CDR2 YNFKEQ, per germline. The CDR3 spans 14 residues. The chain's CDR3 is CASSHGGGGNTIYF. For the CDR3, the DNA is TGTGCCAGCAGCCATGGAGGAGGTGGAAACACCATATATTTT.

This clonotype was detected many times. The rearrangement uses TRBV29-1 and TRBJ2-5, with a possible D match to TRBD1 (5 bases). Between the trimmed V and J ends, which lost 4 bases and 1 base, there was a span of 7 bases. The germline V gene has CDR1 SQVTM and CDR2 ANQGSEA. The CDR3 totals 12 residues. CDR3 in amino acids: CSVVGLQETQYF. The CDR3, as DNA: TGCAGCGTTGTGGGGCTCCAAGAGACCCAGTACTTC. The complete variable domain, with remaining parts taken from reference TRBV29-1 and TRBJ2-5, reads SAVISQKPSRDICQRGTSLTIQCQVDSQVTMMFWYRQQPGQSLTLIATANQGSEATYESGFVIDKFPISRPNLTFSTLTVSNMSPEDSSIYLCSVVGLQETQYFGPGTRLLVL.

The gene calls are TRBV18 and TRBJ2-7, with D tentatively TRBD2 (6 bases). Germline V lookup: CDR1 KGHSH, CDR2 LQKENI. Deletions cut 6 bases from V and 5 bases from J, with 14 bases between. The CDR3 sequence is 13 residues long. The CDR3 nucleotides are TGTGCCAGCTCGTCTACGCGGGGTAACGAGCAGTACTTC. Amino acids: CASSSTRGNEQYF.

Notes on this clonotype: A read error may produce the germline difference seen at one junction end. The chain carries TRBV15 and TRBJ2-1; 7 nucleotides match TRBD1. The germline V gene has CDR1 LNHNV and CDR2 YYDKDF (reference sequence). CDR3 size: 14 residues. The CDR3: CATSRQGPPNKQFF. For the CDR3, the DNA is TGTGCCACCAGCCGACAGGGACCTCCCAATAAGCAGTTCTTC.